This T cell receptor (beta chain) was documented in a study of blood T cell repertoires in COVID-19. Study background: The analysed material was cDNA or gDNA that came from T cells, B-cell-depleted T cells, or PBMCs.

V dropped 5 bases and J dropped 6; count of bases not matched to a gene: 5. This CDR3 is built from 13 residues. Recruitment covered about two dozen US areas and drew participants whose ages spanned roughly 18 to 100 years. Grouping used clinical history reported by participants in a survey and questionnaire. The table came from immunoSEQ multiplex PCR; TCRdb's copy has only in-frame clones and leaves some out. Here the sample spans 150,000 to 250,000 clones, approximately 90% being singletons. Sequencing was performed on PBMCs or T cells enriched from blood (not recorded which). This sequence originates from a woman aged 25 to 39 who had recovered from COVID-19. The chain carries TRBV12-3 or TRBV12-4 and TRBJ1-1, with TRBD1 matching 8 bases. The CDR3 coding sequence is TGTGCCAGCAGTCCGGGACAGGTCTCTGAAGCTTTCTTT. This codes for CASSPGQVSEAFF.